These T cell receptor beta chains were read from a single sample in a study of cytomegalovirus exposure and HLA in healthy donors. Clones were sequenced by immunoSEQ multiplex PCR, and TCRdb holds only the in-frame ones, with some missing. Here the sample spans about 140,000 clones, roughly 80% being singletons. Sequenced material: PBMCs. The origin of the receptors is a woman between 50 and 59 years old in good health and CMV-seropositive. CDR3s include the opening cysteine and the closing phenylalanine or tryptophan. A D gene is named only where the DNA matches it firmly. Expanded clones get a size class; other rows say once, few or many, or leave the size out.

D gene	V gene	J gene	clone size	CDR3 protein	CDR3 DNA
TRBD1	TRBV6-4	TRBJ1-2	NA	CASSNPGQGYGYTF	TGTGCCAGCAGCAATCCGGGACAGGGTTATGGCTACACCTTC
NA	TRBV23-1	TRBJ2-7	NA	CASRPATGIPHEQYF	TGCGCCAGCAGGCCCGCAACAGGAATCCCCCACGAGCAGTACTTC
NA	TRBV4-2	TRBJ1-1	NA	CASNQDGVRVGLRTEAFF	TGTGCCAGCAACCAAGACGGGGTGAGGGTAGGTCTGCGCACTGAAGCTTTCTTT
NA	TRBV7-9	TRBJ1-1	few	CASSFTVNTEAFF	TGTGCCAGCAGCTTTACGGTGAACACTGAAGCTTTCTTT
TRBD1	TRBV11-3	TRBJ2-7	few	CASSLAGQGPYEQYF	TGTGCCAGCAGCTTAGCAGGACAGGGGCCCTACGAGCAGTACTTC
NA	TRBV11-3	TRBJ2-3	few	CASSLGRTDTQYF	TGTGCCAGCAGCTTAGGGAGAACAGATACGCAGTATTTT
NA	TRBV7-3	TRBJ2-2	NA	CASSLGLADGELFF	TGTGCCAGCAGCTTAGGGCTAGCAGACGGGGAGCTGTTTTTT
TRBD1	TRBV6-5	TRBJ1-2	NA	CASSYSRDSYGYTF	TGTGCCAGCAGTTACAGCCGGGACAGCTATGGCTACACCTTC
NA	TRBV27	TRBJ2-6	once	CASSWSGSGANVLTF	TGTGCCAGCAGTTGGAGCGGTTCTGGGGCCAACGTCCTGACTTTC
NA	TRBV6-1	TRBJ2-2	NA	CASTQSMNTGELLF	TGTGCCAGCACACAGTCTATGAACACCGGGGAGCTGCTTTTT
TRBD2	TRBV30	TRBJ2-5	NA	CAWSRLAGKETQYF	TGTGCCTGGAGTCGCCTAGCGGGGAAAGAGACCCAGTACTTC
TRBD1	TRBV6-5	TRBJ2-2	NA	CASSRDRLTGELFF	TGTGCCAGCAGCAGGGACAGACTAACCGGGGAGCTGTTTTTT
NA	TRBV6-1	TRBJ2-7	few	CASSEGPWGGQYF	TGTGCCAGCAGTGAAGGACCTTGGGGAGGGCAGTACTTC
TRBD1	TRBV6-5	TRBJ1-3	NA	CASRQGGGNTIYF	TGTGCCAGCCGACAGGGGGGAGGAAACACCATATATTTT
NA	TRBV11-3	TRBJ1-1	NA	CASSPGAGRTEAFF	TGTGCCAGCAGCCCCGGGGCGGGACGGACTGAAGCTTTCTTT
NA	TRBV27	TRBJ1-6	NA	CASRMGGLYNSPLHF	TGTGCCAGCAGGATGGGGGGACTCTATAATTCACCCCTCCACTTT
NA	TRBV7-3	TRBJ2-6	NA	CASSPPSRANVLTF	TGTGCCAGCAGCCCACCTTCGCGTGCCAACGTCCTGACTTTC
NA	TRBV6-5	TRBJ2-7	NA	CASSGPGPSYEQYF	TGTGCCAGCAGTGGTCCAGGGCCTTCCTACGAGCAGTACTTC
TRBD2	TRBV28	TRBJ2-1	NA	CASSLFSGGSSYNEQFF	TGTGCCAGCAGTTTATTTAGCGGGGGGAGCTCCTACAATGAGCAGTTCTTC
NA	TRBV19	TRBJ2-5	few	CARGMGVDPETQYF	TGTGCCAGGGGAATGGGAGTAGACCCGGAGACCCAGTACTTC
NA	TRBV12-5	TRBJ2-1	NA	CASGSLSYNEQFF	TGTGCTAGTGGTTCTCTCTCCTACAATGAGCAGTTCTTC
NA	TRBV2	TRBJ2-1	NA	CASSGGHSYNEQFF	TGTGCCAGCAGCGGGGGGCATTCCTACAATGAGCAGTTCTTC
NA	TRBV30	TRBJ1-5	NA	CAWGTGFNQPQHF	TGTGCCTGGGGTACAGGGTTCAATCAGCCCCAGCATTTT
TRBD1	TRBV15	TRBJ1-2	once	CATSRNDRANYGYTF	TGTGCCACCAGCAGAAACGACAGGGCTAACTATGGCTACACCTTC
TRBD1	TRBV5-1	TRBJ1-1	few	CASSLTGEGTEAFF	TGCGCCAGCAGTTTAACAGGGGAAGGGACTGAAGCTTTCTTT
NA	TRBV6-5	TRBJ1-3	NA	CASSYRRGDSGNTIYF	TGTGCCAGCAGTTACCGACGAGGTGACTCTGGAAACACCATATATTTT
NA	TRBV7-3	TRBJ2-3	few	CASSPAPDTDTQYF	TGTGCCAGCAGCCCAGCGCCAGACACAGATACGCAGTATTTT
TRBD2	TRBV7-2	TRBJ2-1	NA	CASSFAGGSYNEQFF	TGTGCCAGCAGCTTCGCGGGGGGCTCCTACAATGAGCAGTTCTTC
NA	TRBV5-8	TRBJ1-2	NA	CASSPRTLGHGYTF	TGTGCCAGCAGCCCCCGGACTTTGGGCCATGGCTACACCTTC
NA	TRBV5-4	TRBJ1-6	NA	CASSQETGLNSPLHF	TGTGCCAGCAGCCAAGAAACAGGTCTGAATTCACCCCTCCACTTT
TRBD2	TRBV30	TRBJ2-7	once	CAWSVRLAGEQYF	TGTGCCTGGAGTGTACGACTAGCGGGCGAGCAGTACTTC
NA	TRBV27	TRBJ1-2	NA	CASSPYAGSYYGYTF	TGTGCCAGCAGTCCCTATGCCGGGTCCTACTATGGCTACACCTTC
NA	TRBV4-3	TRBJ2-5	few	CASSQGDRRPEETQYF	TGCGCCAGCAGCCAAGGTGACAGGCGCCCTGAGGAGACCCAGTACTTC
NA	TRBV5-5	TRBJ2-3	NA	CASSQDPGADTQYF	TGTGCCAGCAGCCAAGACCCCGGGGCAGATACGCAGTATTTT
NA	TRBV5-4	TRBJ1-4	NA	CASSLLATNEKLFF	TGTGCCAGCAGCTTATTAGCGACTAATGAAAAACTGTTTTTT
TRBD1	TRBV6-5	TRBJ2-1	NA	CASSYWTGENPNEQFF	TGTGCCAGCAGTTACTGGACAGGGGAAAACCCCAATGAGCAGTTCTTC
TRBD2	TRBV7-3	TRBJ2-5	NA	CASSLSLGERGQETQYF	TGTGCCAGCAGCTTATCTTTGGGAGAGCGGGGACAAGAGACCCAGTACTTC
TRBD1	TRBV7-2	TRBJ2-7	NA	CASSPSRGPYEQYF	TGTGCCAGCAGCCCCTCCAGGGGGCCATACGAGCAGTACTTC
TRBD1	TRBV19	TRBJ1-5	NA	CASSIEVRGQPQHF	TGTGCCAGTAGTATAGAGGTCAGGGGGCAGCCCCAGCATTTT
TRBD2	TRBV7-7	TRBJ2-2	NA	CASSSIAGQNTGELFF	TGTGCTAGCAGCTCCATAGCGGGACAGAACACCGGGGAGCTGTTTTTT
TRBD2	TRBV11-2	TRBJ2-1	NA	CASRSSGDYEQFF	TGTGCCAGCAGGTCTAGCGGGGACTATGAGCAGTTCTTC
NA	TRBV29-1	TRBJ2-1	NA	CSVEYSRYNNEQFF	TGCAGCGTTGAATACAGCCGATACAACAATGAGCAGTTCTTC
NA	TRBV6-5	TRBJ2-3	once	CASSTPSEGTDTQYF	TGTGCCAGCAGTACCCCCTCGGAGGGCACAGATACGCAGTATTTT
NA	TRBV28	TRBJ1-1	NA	CASSQRIPEAFF	TGTGCCAGCAGTCAGAGGATCCCTGAAGCTTTCTTT
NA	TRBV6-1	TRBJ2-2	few	CASWRGGQDTGELFF	TGTGCCAGCTGGAGGGGGGGCCAGGACACCGGGGAGCTGTTTTTT
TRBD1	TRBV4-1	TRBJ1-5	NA	CASSLSSPGQGAGLRQPQHF	TGCGCCAGCAGCCTCAGCTCCCCGGGACAGGGGGCCGGATTACGGCAGCCCCAGCATTTT
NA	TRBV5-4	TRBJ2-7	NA	CASSLRQVDEQYF	TGTGCCAGCAGCTTGCGACAGGTGGATGAGCAGTACTTC
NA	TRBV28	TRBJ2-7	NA	CAIQEARVYEQYF	TGTGCCATCCAGGAGGCACGGGTCTACGAGCAGTACTTC
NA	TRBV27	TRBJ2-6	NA	CASSYFSGANVLTF	TGTGCCAGCAGCTACTTCTCTGGGGCCAACGTCCTGACTTTC
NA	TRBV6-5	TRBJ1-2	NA	CASSGRGGYGYTF	TGTGCCAGCAGTGGCCGCGGGGGGTATGGCTACACCTTC
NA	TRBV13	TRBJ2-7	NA	CASSLIGREYEQYF	TGTGCCAGCAGCTTAATTGGCAGGGAATACGAGCAGTACTTC
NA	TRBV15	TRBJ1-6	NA	CATTDPFRGYNSPLHF	TGTGCCACCACCGATCCTTTCCGGGGGTATAATTCACCCCTCCACTTT